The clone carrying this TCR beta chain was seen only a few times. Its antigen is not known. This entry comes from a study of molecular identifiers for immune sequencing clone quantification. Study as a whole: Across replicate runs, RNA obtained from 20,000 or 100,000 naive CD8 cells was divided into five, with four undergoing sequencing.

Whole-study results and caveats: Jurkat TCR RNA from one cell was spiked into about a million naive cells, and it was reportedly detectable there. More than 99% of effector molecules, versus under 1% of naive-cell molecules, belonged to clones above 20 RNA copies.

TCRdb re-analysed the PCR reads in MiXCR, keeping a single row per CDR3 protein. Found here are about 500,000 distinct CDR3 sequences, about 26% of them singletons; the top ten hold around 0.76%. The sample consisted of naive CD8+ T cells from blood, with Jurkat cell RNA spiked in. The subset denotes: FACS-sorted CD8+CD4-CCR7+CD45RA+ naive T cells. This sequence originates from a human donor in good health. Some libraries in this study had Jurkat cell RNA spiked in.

DNA of the CDR3: TGCAGTGCTAGAGATAAGGGACTTCCCACCTACGAGCAGTACTTC. It translates to CSARDKGLPTYEQYF. The chain recombines TRBV20-1 with TRBJ2-7; maybe TRBD2 (6 bases). Trimming pared 0 bases from V and 2 bases from J, leaving 14 bases between. The CDR3 consists of 15 residues. The germline V gene encodes CDR1 DFQATT and CDR2 SNEGSKA (reference sequence).